These 29 T cell receptor beta chains came from one sample sequenced in a study of blood T cells in healthy people across ages. For the second PCR, which ran for 7 to 11 cycles, a sample-barcoded 5' primer and a J-beta primer mix were used. TCRdb recomputed calls from the 5' RACE reads with MiXCR, one row per CDR3 protein. The repertoire holds about 1.1 million distinct CDR3 sequences, with around two fifths as singletons. Sequencing was performed on blood. The receptor set was obtained from a young man in good health.

This clonotype was recorded only once. This rearrangement joins TRBV7-2 to TRBJ2-1; D is uncertain. Germline V gene sequence: CDR1 SGHTA, CDR2 FQGNSA. The CDR3 sequence is 13 residues long. V lost 7 bases and J lost 13, with 20 bases in between. The DNA for the CDR3 is TGTGCCAGCACCCTATGGGGTGTGGAGACCCAGTTCTTC. This sequence encodes CASTLWGVETQFF.

The J gene is TRBJ1-2, the V gene TRBV4-1; tentatively, D is TRBD1 (5 bases). The V end lost 0 bases, the J end lost 2 bases, and 10 bases lay between the germline ends. The CDR3 spans 15 residues. CDR1 and CDR2 (germline): MGHRA, YSYEKL. CDR3 loop: CASSQDSRQNYGYTF. Here the CDR3 DNA reads TGCGCCAGCAGCCAAGATTCGAGACAGAACTATGGCTACACCTTC.

This clonotype was observed a few times. V and J are TRBV3-1 and TRBJ1-1; 7 bases fit TRBD1. The CDR3 length is 16 residues. CDR1 is LGHDT and CDR2 is YNNKEL in the germline V gene (reference sequence). The V and J ends lost 1 base and 0 bases, in that order; junction bases with no gene match: 5. This CDR3 reads CASSQGGGQLNTEAFF. CDR3 in DNA: TGTGCCAGCAGCCAAGGGGGGGGACAGTTGAACACTGAAGCTTTCTTT.

There are a few counts of this clonotype. The chain links TRBV20-1 to TRBJ1-1; 9 bases fit TRBD1. CDR1 DFQATT and CDR2 SNEGSKA come from the germline V gene (reference sequence). V lost 1 base to trimming and J lost 1 base; unmatched junction nucleotides: 10. CDR3 length: 17 amino acids. CDR3 region: CSARAIPPGQGNTEAFF. The CDR3 DNA follows: TGCAGTGCTAGAGCTATCCCCCCGGGACAGGGGAACACTGAAGCTTTCTTT.

The DNA of the CDR3 is TGTGCCAGTAGTACGAGTAATCAGCAGTACTTC. This codes for CASSTSNQQYF. The gene calls are TRBV19 and TRBJ2-5, with D uncertain. The length of the CDR3 is 11 residues. The germline V gene encodes CDR1 LNHDA and CDR2 SQIVND (reference sequence). V was trimmed by 4 bases and J by 11 bases, leaving 11 bases between them.

There are many counts of this clonotype. The chain couples TRBV4-1 to TRBJ2-3; D is perhaps TRBD1 (6 bases). Trimming removed 0 bases from V and 0 bases from J, with 10 bases in between. Germline CDR1 reads MGHRA; CDR2 reads YSYEKL. The CDR3 contains 16 residues. CDR3 DNA: TGCGCCAGCAGCCAAGAGGTCAGGGGAAGCACAGATACGCAGTATTTT. Its protein product is CASSQEVRGSTDTQYF.

The chain joins TRBV6-2 or TRBV6-3 to TRBJ2-1; tentatively, D is TRBD1 or TRBD2 (6 bases each). The CDR3 is 13 residues long. CDR1 MNHEY and CDR2 SVGEGT come from the germline V gene. Trimming shortened V by 2 bases and J by 15 bases, and 17 bases separated the two germline ends. Written as DNA, the CDR3 is TGTGCCAGCAGTTACCCGAAGGGGGGCGCCCGGTTCTTC. Translated, it gives CASSYPKGGARFF.

This clonotype came up a few times. The rearrangement uses TRBV12-3 or TRBV12-4 and TRBJ2-2; D may be TRBD1 (6 bases). V was clipped by 6 bases and J by 11 bases, with 10 bases between them. The CDR3 totals 11 residues. Here the CDR3 reads CASRRGGELFF. Written as DNA, the CDR3 is TGTGCCAGCAGGCGTGGGGGCGAGCTGTTTTTT.

This clonotype was detected many times. The chain is built from TRBV12-3 or TRBV12-4 and TRBJ2-3; 10 nucleotides align to TRBD1. Trimming cost V 6 bases and J 2 bases; bases outside gene matches: 5. The CDR3 covers 15 residues. For the CDR3, the DNA is TGTGCCAGCAGACTGGACAGGGGGGTCACAGATACGCAGTATTTT. The encoded protein is CASRLDRGVTDTQYF.

This clonotype has only a few counts. This chain connects TRBV29-1 to TRBJ2-1; 10 bases map to TRBD1. This CDR3 region has 14 residues. The germline CDR1 and CDR2 sequences are SQVTM and ANQGSEA. J was trimmed by 9 bases and V by 2 bases; bases with no gene match: 7. CDR3 protein: CSVEWTGGGSEQFF. CDR3 coding DNA: TGCAGCGTTGAATGGACAGGGGGAGGGAGTGAGCAGTTCTTC.

The chain joins TRBV29-1 to TRBJ2-3; possibly TRBD1 for D (5 bases). With 2 bases removed from V and 5 bases from J, the gap between germline ends came to 14 bases. From germline, CDR1 is SQVTM and CDR2 ANQGSEA. The CDR3 has 14 residues. CDR3 nucleotides: TGCAGCGTTGAAATCCAGGGCGAAGGAGATACGCAGTATTTT. It yields the protein CSVEIQGEGDTQYF.

A word on this clonotype: This may stem from a read error, because a much larger clone lies one nucleotide away. The V call is TRBV9, the J call TRBJ2-5, with TRBD1 identical over 9 bases. This CDR3 has 15 residues. Germline V lookup: CDR1 SGDLS, CDR2 YYNGEE. Trimming at V came to 2 bases and at J to 11 bases, leaving 13 bases not matched to a gene. CDR3 protein: CASSVSGTGMNEQYF. CDR3 bases: TGTGCCAGCAGCGTCTCCGGGACAGGGATGAATGAGCAGTACTTC.

V usage is TRBV5-1 and J usage is TRBJ2-5; D might be TRBD2 (5 bases). The CDR3 has 12 amino acids. The V gene lost 7 bases and the J gene lost 3 bases, with 10 bases spanning the gap. Germline CDR1 reads SGHRS; CDR2 reads YFSETQ. The CDR3 DNA is TGCGCCAGCGGGCCGGGAAAAGAGACCCAGTACTTC. The encoded protein is CASGPGKETQYF.

The chain links TRBV20-1 to TRBJ2-1; tentatively, D is TRBD2 (5 bases). The V gene's germline CDR1 is DFQATT and CDR2 SNEGSKA (reference sequence). The V and J ends lost 3 bases and 7 bases respectively, with 22 bases between them. The CDR3 has 16 residues. CDR3 region: CSASTGGHTGKNEQFF. The CDR3 DNA is TGCAGTGCTAGCACCGGCGGGCACACTGGGAAGAATGAGCAGTTCTTC.

This clonotype was observed a handful of times. The chain combines TRBV3-1 with TRBJ2-7; D uncertain. The germline CDR1 and CDR2 sequences are LGHDT and YNNKEL (reference sequence). Between the trimmed V and J ends, which lost 0 bases and 0 bases, there was a span of 15 bases. There are 17 residues in the CDR3. The CDR3: CASSQDILDVVSYEQYF. The CDR3 nucleotides are TGTGCCAGCAGCCAAGATATATTGGACGTCGTCTCCTACGAGCAGTACTTC.

A word on this clonotype: Germline and junction disagree at one end, which may indicate a read error. The chain joins TRBV20-1 to TRBJ1-2; D gene uncertain. The CDR3 runs 13 residues. Germline V gives CDR1 DFQATT, CDR2 SNEGSKA (reference sequence). The CDR3: CSASGSLNYDYTF. The CDR3 DNA follows: TGCAGTGCTAGCGGCAGCCTCAACTATGACTACACCTTC.

The chain combines TRBV11-2 with TRBJ2-1; 11 nucleotides match TRBD2. V dropped 2 bases and J dropped 3; count of bases not matched to a gene: 6. Germline assignment: CDR1 SGHAT and CDR2 FQNNGV. The length of the CDR3 is 17 residues. In DNA, the CDR3 is TGTGCCAGCAGCTTATTGACTAGCGGGGACTACTACAATGAGCAGTTCTTC. This sequence encodes CASSLLTSGDYYNEQFF.

The chain is built from TRBV18 and TRBJ2-7; D is unclear. The V end was cut by 0 bases, the J end by 6 bases, with 9 bases between. This CDR3 spans 13 amino acids. Germline V lookup: CDR1 KGHSH, CDR2 LQKENI. CDR3 region: CASSPPVVPEQYF. In DNA form, the CDR3 reads TGTGCCAGCTCACCACCGGTTGTCCCCGAGCAGTACTTC.

This clonotype was observed once. The chain couples TRBV12-3 or TRBV12-4 to TRBJ2-7, with D possibly TRBD1 on 5 matching bases. Trimming left V 2 bases short and J 1 base short, with 15 bases between. There are 16 residues in the CDR3. CDR3: CASSLSDSTESYEQYF. Written as DNA, the CDR3 is TGTGCCAGCAGTTTATCCGACAGCACCGAATCCTACGAGCAGTACTTC.

This clonotype showed up just a few times. The chain couples TRBV20-1 to TRBJ2-1; D tentatively fits TRBD1 or TRBD2 (6 bases each). The length of the CDR3 is 16 residues. Germline-derived CDR1 and CDR2 are DFQATT and SNEGSKA (reference sequence). V was shortened by 0 bases and J by 0 bases, with 12 bases between the two germline ends. CDR3 sequence (DNA): TGCAGTGCTAGAGAAACGGGGGCCAGCTCCTACAATGAGCAGTTCTTC. Protein: CSARETGASSYNEQFF.

This clonotype has just a few counts. The rearrangement joins TRBV4-2 to TRBJ2-1; TRBD1 is a possible D gene (5 bases). With 1 base removed from V and 4 bases from J, the gap between germline ends came to 8 bases. The CDR3 sequence is 14 residues long. Germline lookup yields CDR1 LGHNA and CDR2 YNFKEQ. CDR3 nucleotides: TGTGCCAGCAGCCAAGCGACAGATTACAATGAGCAGTTCTTC. It translates to CASSQATDYNEQFF.

V and J are TRBV28 and TRBJ2-1; TRBD1 matches at 7 bases. The V segment lost 5 bases and the J segment 13 bases; nucleotides outside the gene matches: 11. Germline V lookup: CDR1 MDHEN, CDR2 SYDVKM. The CDR3 runs 13 residues. DNA of the CDR3: TGTGCCAGCAGTCCGACAGGGTATGAGACCCAGTTCTTC. It yields the protein CASSPTGYETQFF.

V gene TRBV7-2 combines with J gene TRBJ2-4, with D maybe TRBD2 (6 bases). The J call may be incorrect, as the DNA end agrees better with TRBJ2-7. This CDR3 has 15 residues. CDR1 is SGHTA, CDR2 FQGNSA, per germline. For the CDR3, the DNA is TGTGCCAGCAGCTTTGAGGACTACCGCGGCCACGAGCAGTACTTC. This gives the protein CASSFEDYRGHEQYF.

In this sample, this clonotype turned up a few times. The chain is built from TRBV7-2 and TRBJ1-1, with D unresolved. CDR1 SGHTA and CDR2 FQGNSA come from the germline V gene. The CDR3 runs to 15 residues. The V gene lost 6 bases and the J gene lost 0 bases, with 14 bases spanning the gap. CDR3 amino acids: CASRTFRGLNTEAFF. Here the CDR3 DNA reads TGTGCCAGCAGGACTTTCAGAGGGCTGAACACTGAAGCTTTCTTT.

This clonotype occurred a few times. The J gene is TRBJ1-5, the V gene TRBV7-2; weak D call: TRBD1 (5 bases). Trimming removed 11 bases at V and 2 bases at J, with 13 bases between. From germline, CDR1 is SGHTA and CDR2 FQGNSA. The CDR3 has 13 amino acids. CDR3 sequence (DNA): TGTGCCGCGGGGGGAGGACGCAATCAGCCCCAGCATTTT. As protein: CAAGGGRNQPQHF.

This clonotype came up a few times. J is TRBJ2-1 and V is TRBV5-1; a weak D match, TRBD1 (5 bases). Germline V gene lookup returns CDR1 SGHRS and CDR2 YFSETQ. Trimming left V 4 bases short and J 4 bases short, with 15 bases between. The CDR3 is made up of 15 amino acids. CDR3 nucleotides: TGCGCCAGCAGCGAGGATGTACAGGTATACAATGAGCAGTTCTTC. Its translation: CASSEDVQVYNEQFF.

This chain uses TRBV4-3 with TRBJ2-1, with D perhaps matching TRBD2 (5 bases). This CDR3 has 17 amino acids. Per germline, CDR1 LGHNA and CDR2 YSLEER. V gave up 0 bases and J gave up 12 bases, with 24 bases separating them. CDR3: CASSQEGLPIGVHGQFF. The CDR3 DNA reads as TGCGCCAGCAGCCAAGAAGGACTCCCCATCGGAGTCCATGGGCAGTTCTTC.

The gene calls are TRBV7-9 and TRBJ2-7; unclear D gene. CDR3 length equals 16 residues. V was pared by 2 bases and J by 4 bases, with 18 bases between. Germline lookup yields CDR1 SEHNR and CDR2 FQNEAQ (reference sequence). CDR3 sequence: CASSLIGSTAIYEQYF. Here the CDR3 DNA reads TGTGCCAGCAGCTTAATCGGGTCCACGGCGATTTACGAGCAGTACTTC.

The table lists this clonotype with a count of one. V is TRBV20-1 and J is TRBJ1-1, with TRBD1 identical over 7 bases. Germline CDR1 and CDR2: DFQATT and SNEGSKA (reference sequence). The CDR3 is made up of 15 amino acids. The V gene end was trimmed by 3 bases and the J gene end by 1 base; junction bases not matched to a gene: 8. In DNA, the CDR3 is TGCAGTGCTAGGGCCCGACAGGGCGGGAACACTGAAGCTTTCTTT. Its translation is CSARARQGGNTEAFF.